This T cell receptor (beta chain) came from a study of cytomegalovirus exposure and HLA in healthy donors. Study information: From donors who were HLA-typed, an early data release held 80 million or so unique TCRs.

Notes on the study in general: Judged likely to be a sequencing artifact was a cluster of highly shared sequence variants. Rarity held for most TCR sequences, but there were some public TCRs that occurred in many donors.

A multiplex PCR was run with 60 Vbeta primers and 13 Jbeta primers. The data were produced by immunoSEQ multiplex PCR, yet TCRdb's version contains in-frame clones alone and is incomplete. The repertoire consists of about 160,000 clones, with around 72% occurring once and the leading ten covering 7%. CDR3 length equals 14 residues. CDR1 SGHDT and CDR2 YYEEEE come from the germline V gene. V lost 2 bases, J lost 2 bases, and 1 base stayed unmatched. This clone has just one count. Its antigen remains unidentified. The chain carries TRBV5-6 and TRBJ1-5; 7 nucleotides agree with TRBD1. This TCR came from a middle-aged woman in good health and CMV-seropositive. The material sequenced was PBMCs. The CDR3 loop reads CASSFGTGNQPQHF. The CDR3 nucleotides read TGTGCCAGCAGCTTCGGGACAGGCAATCAGCCCCAGCATTTT.